What follows describes a single TCR beta chain. The sample is drawn from a study of blood T cell repertoires in COVID-19. Turning to the study itself: Material from acute and convalescent COVID-19 was sourced from the United States, Italy and Spain. The analysed material was cDNA or gDNA that came from T cells, B-cell-depleted T cells, or PBMCs.

The V segment lost 3 bases and the J segment 1 base; nucleotides outside the gene matches: 8. The V gene's germline CDR1 is MDHEN and CDR2 SYDVKM. The CDR3 covers 19 residues. Original handling: Reference gene primer amplification gave estimated nucleated cell counts. TCRdb's copy holds only in-frame clones and misses some; the assay was immunoSEQ multiplex PCR. The D gene and trimming were derived from the DNA, and the V and J assignments and clone size from that table. In the table there are approximately 360,000 clones, 85% to 90% of which are singletons. Sequencing was carried out using peripheral blood. The chain uses TRBV28 and TRBJ2-1; 14 bases agree with TRBD2. This sequence originates from a man younger than 30 with active or convalescent COVID-19. CDR3 coding DNA: TGTGCCAGCAGTTTCCCTGGACTAGCGGGGGGAGGATCCTACAATGAGCAGTTCTTC. This sequence encodes CASSFPGLAGGGSYNEQFF. The complete variable domain, with remaining parts taken from reference TRBV28 and TRBJ2-1, reads DVKVTQSSRYLVKRTGEKVFLECVQDMDHENMFWYRQDPGLGLRLIYFSYDVKMKEKGDIPEGYSVSREKKERFSLILESASTNQTSMYLCASSFPGLAGGGSYNEQFFGPGTRLTVL.